The clone carrying this TCR beta chain was seen a single time. Its matching antigen is unknown. This specimen belongs to a study of cytomegalovirus exposure and HLA in healthy donors. General study findings and limits: An apparent linkage of common viral pathogens to several of the most significant clusters emerged in a later analysis. TCR beta sequences reportedly predicted most subjects' HLA-A and HLA-B alleles accurately. The authors later linked a missense DCLRE1C variant to TCR beta V- and J-gene trimming. Later on, analysis showed that most CMV-associated TCR beta chains appeared to be HLA-restricted.

Germline loops: CDR1 MNHEY, CDR2 SMNVEV (reference sequence). V lost 2 bases and J lost 4, with 11 bases in between. The CDR3 sequence is 14 residues long. 13 Jbeta primers and 60 Vbeta primers were used for the PCR. TCRdb keeps only in-frame clones here, not all; method: immunoSEQ multiplex PCR. Among some 76,000 clones listed, less than 85% were seen once. This clonotype was obtained from a woman aged 45-60 years in good health and CMV-seronegative. This chain links TRBV27 with TRBJ1-1, with D possibly matching TRBD1 (6 bases). Material for sequencing was PBMCs. As DNA, the CDR3 is TGTGCCAGCAGTTTAAACAGGGTGGTCACTGAAGCTTTCTTT. Its protein is CASSLNRVVTEAFF.